This TCR beta chain is from a study of vaccination and CD4 T cells after COVID-19. Study information: In culture, cells were exposed to overlapping spike peptides from SARS-CoV-2, HCoV-NL63, HCoV-OC43 and HCoV-229E. Control cultures were given a CEFX pool, an HIV-1 Nef pool, or no peptide.

V was pared by 4 bases and J by 6 bases, with 16 bases between. The CDR3 loop spans 14 amino acids. The germline V gene encodes CDR1 SGHRS and CDR2 YFSETQ. This clonotype is a singleton in its sample. Its target is not known. At the Johns Hopkins FTIC core, DNA taken from cultured CD4+ T cells was sequenced by way of the Oncomine TCR Beta short-read assay. In TCRdb, the PCR reads were re-called with MiXCR into one record per CDR3 protein. The sample has more than 10,000 distinct CDR3 sequences; approximately 51% are singletons. As to treatment: roughly ten-day PBMC culture with coronavirus spike peptide pools or control peptides (ViraFEST assay). ViraFEST used peptide pools to expand antigen-specific T cells, then sequenced TCRs.

The source of this sequence is a human donor who had recovered from COVID-19. The sample was CD4+ T cells from blood, cultured in vitro. This chain joins TRBV5-1 and TRBJ1-2; D remains ambiguous. CDR3 DNA sequence: TGCGCCAGCAGCGACCTGTGGGGAGAAGATGGCTACACCTTC. Amino acids: CASSDLWGEDGYTF. Supplemented by reference TRBV5-1 and TRBJ1-2, the full variable domain reads KAGVTQTPRYLIKTRGQQVTLSCSPISGHRSVSWYQQTPGQGLQFLFEYFSETQRNKGNFPGRFSGRQFSNSRSEMNVSTLELGDSALYLCASSDLWGEDGYTFGSGTRLTVV.